The sequence of this TCR beta chain was determined in a study of control samples from healthy donors and cancer patients. Germline V gene sequence: CDR1 SNHLY, CDR2 FYNNEI. The V segment lost 3 bases and the J segment 2 bases; nucleotides outside the gene matches: 6. The CDR3 extends over 16 amino acids. The repertoire was sequenced with immunoSEQ multiplex PCR; TCRdb's copy has only in-frame clones and lacks some. This sample has tens of thousands of clones, with roughly 90% found just once. The material sequenced was PBMCs. The chain couples TRBV2 to TRBJ2-1; 8 bases map to TRBD1. The source is a woman aged 60-75 years with head and neck cancer. The CDR3 protein is CASSDRTGLTYNEQFF. In DNA, the CDR3 is TGTGCCAGCAGTGACCGGACAGGGTTAACCTACAATGAGCAGTTCTTC.